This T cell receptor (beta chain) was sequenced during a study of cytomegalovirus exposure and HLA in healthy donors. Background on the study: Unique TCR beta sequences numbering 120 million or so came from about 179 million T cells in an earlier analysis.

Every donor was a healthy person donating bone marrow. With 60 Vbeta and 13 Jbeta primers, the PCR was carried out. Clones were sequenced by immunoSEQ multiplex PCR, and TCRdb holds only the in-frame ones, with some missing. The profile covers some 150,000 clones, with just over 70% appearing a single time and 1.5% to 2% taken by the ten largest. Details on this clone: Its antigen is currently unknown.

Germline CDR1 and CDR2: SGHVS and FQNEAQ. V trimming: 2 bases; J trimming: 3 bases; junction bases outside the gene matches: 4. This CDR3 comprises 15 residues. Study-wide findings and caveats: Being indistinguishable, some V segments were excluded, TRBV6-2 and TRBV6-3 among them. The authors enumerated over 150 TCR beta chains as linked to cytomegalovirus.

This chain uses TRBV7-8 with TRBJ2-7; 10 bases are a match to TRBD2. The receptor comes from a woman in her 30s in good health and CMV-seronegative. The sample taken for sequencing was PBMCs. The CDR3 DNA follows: TGTGCCAGCAGCTTAACGCTAGCGGGAGACTACGAGCAGTACTTC. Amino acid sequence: CASSLTLAGDYEQYF.